Sequencing of this T cell receptor (beta chain) was carried out in a study of blood T cell repertoires in COVID-19. Here immunoSEQ multiplex PCR was the method, and the copy in TCRdb shows in-frame clones only, minus some. The sample holds about 130,000 clones, 90% seen once. This receptor was obtained from a man aged 60 to 69 with COVID-19, enrolled during active disease. The sequencing input was peripheral blood.

The chain's CDR3 is CASSLLEGETQYF. The CDR3 DNA is TGTGCCAGCAGCTTGCTCGAGGGCGAGACCCAGTACTTC. The chain carries TRBV5-6 and TRBJ2-5; possibly TRBD2 for D (5 bases). Germline V CDR1 and CDR2: SGHDT, YYEEEE. The CDR3 totals 13 residues. V dropped 1 base and J dropped 5 bases, with 9 bases sitting between them.